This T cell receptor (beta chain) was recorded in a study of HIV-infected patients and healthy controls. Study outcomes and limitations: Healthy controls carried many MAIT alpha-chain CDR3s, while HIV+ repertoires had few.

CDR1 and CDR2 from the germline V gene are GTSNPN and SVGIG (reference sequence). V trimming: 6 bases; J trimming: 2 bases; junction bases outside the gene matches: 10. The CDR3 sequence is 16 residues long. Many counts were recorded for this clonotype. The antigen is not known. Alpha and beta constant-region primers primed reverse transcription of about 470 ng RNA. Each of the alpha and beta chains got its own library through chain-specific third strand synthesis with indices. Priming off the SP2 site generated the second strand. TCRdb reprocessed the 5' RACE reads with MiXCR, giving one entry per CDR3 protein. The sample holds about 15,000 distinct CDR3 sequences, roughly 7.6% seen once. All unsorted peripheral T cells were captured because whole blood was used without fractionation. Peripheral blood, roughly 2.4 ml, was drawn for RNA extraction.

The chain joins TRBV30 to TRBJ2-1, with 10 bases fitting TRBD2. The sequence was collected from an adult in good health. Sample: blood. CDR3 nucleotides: TGTGCCTGCGGGCCCGGGACTAGCGTGACCTACAATGAGCAGTTCTTC. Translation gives CACGPGTSVTYNEQFF.